The 26 T cell receptor beta chains presented below share a single source sample, sequenced in a study of vaccination and CD4 T cells after COVID-19. Their cognate antigens are unknown. Treatment described: roughly ten-day PBMC culture with coronavirus spike peptide pools or control peptides (ViraFEST assay). Cultured CD4+ T cells had their DNA profiled by the Oncomine TCR Beta short-read assay. TCRdb fed the PCR reads into MiXCR, producing one record per CDR3 protein. The table lists about 20,000 distinct CDR3 sequences, 78% of them singletons. The material was CD4+ T cells from blood, cultured in vitro, obtained after SARS-CoV-2 vaccination. These receptor sequences come from a human donor who received a COVID-19 vaccine.

This sequence joins TRBV20-1 and TRBJ1-2; a weak D match, TRBD1 (5 bases). V was shortened by 5 bases and J by 3 bases, with 16 bases between the two germline ends. CDR3 length equals 14 residues. The V gene's germline CDR1 is DFQATT and CDR2 SNEGSKA (reference sequence). CDR3: CSAPPPRGDYGYTF. The DNA for the CDR3 is TGCAGTGCTCCCCCACCAAGGGGAGACTATGGCTACACCTTC.

The chain joins TRBV6-1 to TRBJ1-6; D perhaps matches TRBD1 (5 bases). V lost 5 bases and J lost 8, with 13 bases in between. CDR1 and CDR2 (germline): MNHNS, SASEGT. CDR3 size: 14 residues. CDR3 sequence reads: CASSLGGSYSPLHF. CDR3 sequence (DNA): TGTGCCAGCAGTCTCGGGGGTTCTTATTCACCCCTCCACTTT.

V is TRBV5-1 and J is TRBJ1-2, with D possibly TRBD1 on 6 matching bases. CDR1 and CDR2 (germline): SGHRS, YFSETQ. This CDR3 comprises 14 residues. The V end was cut by 4 bases, the J end by 0 bases, with 10 bases between. The CDR3 spells CASSPGDTNYGYTF. As DNA, the CDR3 is TGCGCCAGCAGCCCAGGGGATACTAACTATGGCTACACCTTC.

This CDR3 is CASRQGADAGELFF. In DNA form, the CDR3 reads TGTGCCAGTAGACAGGGGGCAGACGCCGGGGAGCTGTTTTTT. The J gene is TRBJ2-2, the V gene TRBV19; TRBD1 matches 9 bases. The CDR3 sequence is 14 residues long. The J segment lost 6 bases and the V segment lost 6 bases, leaving 5 bases of the junction unmatched. Germline CDR1 LNHDA, CDR2 SQIVND (reference sequence).

This clonotype appeared a single time. V and J are TRBV12-3 or TRBV12-4 and TRBJ1-2; 9 nucleotides agree with TRBD1. With V trimmed by 6 bases and J by 8 bases, 7 bases remained unmatched. The CDR3 extends over 13 amino acids. The CDR3 reads CASSLTGGLGYTF. For the CDR3, the DNA is TGTGCCAGCAGCTTGACAGGGGGACTCGGCTACACCTTC.

The chain carries TRBV27 and TRBJ1-2; D gene uncertain. Looked up from germline, CDR1 is MNHEY and CDR2 is SMNVEV (reference sequence). Trimming removed 6 bases at V and 3 bases at J, with 17 bases between. The CDR3 is 15 residues long. Here the CDR3 DNA reads TGTGCCAGCAGACGGGAGGGATACCGATACTATGGCTACACCTTC. It is translated as CASRREGYRYYGYTF.

V is TRBV29-1 and J is TRBJ1-2, with 11 bases matching TRBD1. The V segment lost 4 bases and the J segment 2 bases; nucleotides outside the gene matches: 6. The CDR3 length is 15 residues. From germline, CDR1 is SQVTM and CDR2 ANQGSEA. CDR3 nucleotides: TGCAGCGTTGGGACAGGGGGCATCGAAAACTATGGCTACACCTTC. It translates to CSVGTGGIENYGYTF.

The chain employs TRBV7-9 and TRBJ1-3; D call uncertain. The CDR3 covers 14 residues. The V gene lost 3 bases and the J gene lost 4 bases, with 10 bases spanning the gap. Germline V gene sequence: CDR1 SEHNR, CDR2 FQNEAQ (reference sequence). The CDR3 loop is CASSFPEPGNTIYF. CDR3 coding DNA: TGTGCCAGCAGCTTCCCTGAGCCCGGAAACACCATATATTTT. The full variable domain, rest sourced from reference TRBV7-9 and TRBJ1-3, is DTGVSQNPRHKITKRGQNVTFRCDPISEHNRLYWYRQTLGQGPEFLTYFQNEAQLEKSRLLSDRFSAERPKGSFSTLEIQRTEQGDSAMYLCASSFPEPGNTIYFGEGSWLTVV.

The CDR3 here is CSATEGTGRDGELFF. For the CDR3, the DNA is TGCAGTGCTACAGAAGGGACAGGGAGGGACGGGGAGCTGTTTTTT. The V and J genes are TRBV20-1 and TRBJ2-2, with 9 bases matching TRBD1. Unmatched junction bases numbered 10, after V lost 4 bases and J lost 7 bases. There are 15 residues in the CDR3. CDR1 DFQATT and CDR2 SNEGSKA come from the germline V gene (reference sequence).

This clonotype was found a few times. This sequence joins TRBV10-1 and TRBJ2-5; 11 positions match TRBD2. The CDR3 runs 14 residues. Per the germline V gene, CDR1 is WNHNN and CDR2 is SYGVQD (reference sequence). After removal of 3 bases from V and 5 bases from J, the junction contained 2 bases not matched to a gene. The CDR3 loop reads CASSELAGEETQYF. The CDR3 nucleotides read TGCGCCAGCAGTGAACTAGCGGGGGAGGAGACCCAGTACTTC.

This chain uses TRBV6-1 with TRBJ2-5; 16 bases fit TRBD2. Germline CDR1 is MNHNS and CDR2 is SASEGT. V was clipped by 8 bases and J by 4 bases; unmatched bases: 4. CDR3 length: 15 residues. This chain's CDR3 is CASLGTSGGVETQYF. DNA of the CDR3: TGTGCCAGCCTAGGGACTAGCGGGGGGGTAGAGACCCAGTACTTC.

The gene calls are TRBV10-3 and TRBJ2-1, with 12 positions matching TRBD1. Trimming cost V 3 bases and J 10 bases; bases outside gene matches: 10. CDR1 is ENHRY and CDR2 is SYGVKD in the germline V gene. There are 16 residues in the CDR3. CDR3 in amino acids: CAISDTGTGGSHEQFF. The CDR3 region has the DNA TGTGCCATCAGTGATACCGGGACAGGGGGCTCCCACGAGCAGTTCTTC.

CDR3 in amino acids: CASSHGGQGGETQYF. For the CDR3, the DNA is TGTGCCAGCAGCCACGGCGGACAGGGAGGTGAGACCCAGTACTTC. The rearrangement links TRBV5-4 to TRBJ2-5, with 8 bases lining up with TRBD1. The CDR3 loop spans 15 amino acids. Germline CDR1 reads SGHNT; CDR2 reads YYREEE (reference sequence). The V gene end was trimmed by 4 bases and the J gene end by 5 bases; junction bases not matched to a gene: 10.

The V gene is TRBV19, the J gene TRBJ1-1; 9 bases map to TRBD1. After removal of 3 bases from V and 7 bases from J, the junction contained 9 bases not matched to a gene. The CDR3 has 15 amino acids. Per germline, CDR1 LNHDA and CDR2 SQIVND (reference sequence). The CDR3 region has the DNA TGTGCCAGTAGTATTATTCTGGACAGGGGAGTTGAAGCTTTCTTT. It yields the protein CASSIILDRGVEAFF.

The chain recombines TRBV24-1 with TRBJ2-3; D unclear. V was pared by 4 bases and J by 6 bases, with 13 bases between. Germline CDR1 reads KGHDR; CDR2 reads SFDVKD. This CDR3 is built from 14 residues. The CDR3 sequence is CATSEAGKVDTQYF. In DNA, the CDR3 is TGTGCCACCAGTGAAGCAGGTAAAGTGGATACGCAGTATTTT.

The rearrangement links TRBV6-1 to TRBJ1-2; 8 bases are a match to TRBD1. This CDR3 comprises 16 residues. In germline, CDR1 is MNHNS, CDR2 SASEGT. V lost 3 bases and J lost 8; bases outside the gene matches: 14. CDR3 protein: CASSDRDRLTIGGYTF. DNA of the CDR3: TGTGCCAGCAGTGACAGGGACAGGCTCACGATTGGAGGCTACACCTTC.

The gene calls are TRBV7-2 and TRBJ2-2; 14 bases are a match to TRBD2. V dropped 5 bases and J dropped 6; count of bases not matched to a gene: 8. The CDR3 consists of 17 residues. Germline CDR1 SGHTA, CDR2 FQGNSA. The DNA for the CDR3 is TGTGCCAGCAGCCGAGACGGGACTAGCGGGGGCGCCGGGGAGCTGTTTTTT. This codes for CASSRDGTSGGAGELFF.

The chain joins TRBV11-3 to TRBJ2-3, with D hard to call. CDR3 length: 11 residues. Germline-derived CDR1 and CDR2 are SGHNT and YENEEA. The V end lost 6 bases, the J end lost 5 bases, and 6 bases lay between the germline ends. The CDR3 region has the DNA TGTGCCAGCAGTCAGAAAGATACGCAGTATTTT. It translates to CASSQKDTQYF.

V usage is TRBV28 and J usage is TRBJ1-5; D uncertain. The ends were cut back, 8 bases at V and 2 bases at J, with 7 bases in the middle. The CDR3 extends over 12 amino acids. Looked up from germline, CDR1 is MDHEN and CDR2 is SYDVKM. This chain's CDR3 is CASVQGNQPQHF. The CDR3 DNA is TGTGCCAGCGTTCAGGGCAATCAGCCCCAGCATTTT.

The chain joins TRBV20-1 to TRBJ1-5, with D perhaps TRBD1 (5 bases). Germline assignment: CDR1 DFQATT and CDR2 SNEGSKA (reference sequence). CDR3 length: 13 residues. V lost 1 base and J 5 bases, leaving 9 bases between the germline ends. The CDR3 region is CSARVDTYQPQHF. The DNA for the CDR3 is TGCAGTGCTAGAGTGGACACTTATCAGCCCCAGCATTTT.

The V gene is TRBV14, the J gene TRBJ1-1; D remains unclear. V was pared by 0 bases and J by 0 bases, with 2 bases between. This CDR3 has 13 residues. CDR1 and CDR2 (germline): SGHDN, FVKESK. In DNA form, the CDR3 reads TGTGCCAGCAGCCAAGAGATGAACACTGAAGCTTTCTTT. Its translation: CASSQEMNTEAFF.

V is TRBV19 and J is TRBJ2-3; 14 nucleotides line up with TRBD2. With V trimmed by 3 bases and J by 6 bases, 8 bases remained unmatched. The CDR3 extends over 17 amino acids. Germline V lookup: CDR1 LNHDA, CDR2 SQIVND (reference sequence). CDR3 sequence (DNA): TGTGCCAGTAGTATCTGGACTAGCGGGGGGTCCCCCGATACGCAGTATTTT. This codes for CASSIWTSGGSPDTQYF.

The genes are TRBV10-3 and TRBJ2-7; 9 bases align to TRBD1. The germline V gene has CDR1 ENHRY and CDR2 SYGVKD. V shed 4 bases, J shed 7 bases, and the junction held 5 bases outside the gene matches. The CDR3 length is 13 residues. CDR3 region: CAISVDRGSEQYF. The CDR3 DNA sequence: TGTGCCATCAGTGTGGACAGGGGAAGTGAGCAGTACTTC.

This clonotype has only one observation. The V gene is TRBV20-1, the J gene TRBJ2-7; weak D call: TRBD1 (6 bases). V was trimmed by 6 bases and J by 3 bases, leaving 15 bases between them. Germline V lookup: CDR1 DFQATT, CDR2 SNEGSKA (reference sequence). The CDR3 spans 13 residues. The CDR3 sequence is CSARYMDSYEQYF. The CDR3 coding sequence is TGCAGTGCGCGGTATATGGACAGCTACGAGCAGTACTTC.

The chain couples TRBV11-2 to TRBJ1-3, with TRBD1 matching 9 bases. The V gene end was trimmed by 1 base and the J gene end by 7 bases; junction bases not matched to a gene: 8. The CDR3 covers 16 residues. CDR1 and CDR2 (germline): SGHAT, FQNNGV. The CDR3 reads CASSLGRGQGFNTIYF. The CDR3 nucleotides read TGTGCCAGCAGCTTAGGACGGGGACAGGGTTTCAACACCATATATTTT.

The chain is built from TRBV11-2 and TRBJ2-5; unclear D gene. The CDR3 covers 14 residues. With 0 bases removed from V and 1 base from J, the gap between germline ends came to 6 bases. Germline CDR1 is SGHAT and CDR2 is FQNNGV. CDR3 bases: TGTGCCAGCAGCTTAGAAGAACGCCAAGAGACCCAGTACTTC. Its protein is CASSLEERQETQYF.